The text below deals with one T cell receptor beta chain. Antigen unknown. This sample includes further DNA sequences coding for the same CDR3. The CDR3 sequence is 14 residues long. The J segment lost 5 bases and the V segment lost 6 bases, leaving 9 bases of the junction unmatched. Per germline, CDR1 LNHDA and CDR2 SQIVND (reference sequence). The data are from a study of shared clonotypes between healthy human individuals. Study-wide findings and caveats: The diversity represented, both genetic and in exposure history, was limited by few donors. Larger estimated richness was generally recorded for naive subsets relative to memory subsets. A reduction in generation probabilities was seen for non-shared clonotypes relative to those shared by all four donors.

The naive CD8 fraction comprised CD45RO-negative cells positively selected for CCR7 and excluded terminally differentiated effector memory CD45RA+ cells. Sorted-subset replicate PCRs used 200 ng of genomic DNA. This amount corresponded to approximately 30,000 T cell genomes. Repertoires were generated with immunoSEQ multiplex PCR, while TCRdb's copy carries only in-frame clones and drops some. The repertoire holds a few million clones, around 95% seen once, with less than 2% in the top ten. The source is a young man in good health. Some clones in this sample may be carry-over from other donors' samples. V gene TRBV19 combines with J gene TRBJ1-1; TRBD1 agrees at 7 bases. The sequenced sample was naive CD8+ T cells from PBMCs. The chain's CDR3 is CASSYRGGNTEAFF. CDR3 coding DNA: TGTGCCAGTAGCTACAGGGGAGGAAATACTGAAGCTTTCTTT.